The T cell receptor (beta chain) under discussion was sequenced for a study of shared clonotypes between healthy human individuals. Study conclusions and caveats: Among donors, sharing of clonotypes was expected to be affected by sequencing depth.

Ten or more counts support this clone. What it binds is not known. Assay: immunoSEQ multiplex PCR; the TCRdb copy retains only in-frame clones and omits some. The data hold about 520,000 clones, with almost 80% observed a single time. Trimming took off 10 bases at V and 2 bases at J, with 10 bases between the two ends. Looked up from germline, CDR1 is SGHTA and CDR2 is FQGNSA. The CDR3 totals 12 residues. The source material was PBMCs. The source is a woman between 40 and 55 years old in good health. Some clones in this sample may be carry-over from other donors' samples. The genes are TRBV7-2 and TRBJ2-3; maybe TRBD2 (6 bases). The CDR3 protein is CATWDSTDTQYF. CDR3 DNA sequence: TGTGCCACTTGGGACTCCACAGATACGCAGTATTTT.